A selection of T cell receptor beta chains follows, all from one sample in a study of blood T cell repertoires in COVID-19. Sequenced by immunoSEQ multiplex PCR; TCRdb stores in-frame clones only, minus some. Of about 140,000 clones listed, 88% are singletons. The specimen sequenced was peripheral blood. These receptors originate from a human donor with COVID-19, enrolled during active disease. The donor label of this sample is uncertain. CDR3s include the opening cysteine and the closing phenylalanine or tryptophan. Fields, in order: D gene, CDR3 length, V gene, CDR3 protein. A D gene is named only where the DNA matches it firmly.

>-|15|TRBV4-2
CASSQDRQGGEKLFF
>-|17|TRBV19
CASRPGKRVSSYNEQFF
>-|13|TRBV12-5
CASGLAAYTEAFF
>TRBD2|15|TRBV5-1
CASSMTSGSYNEQFF
>TRBD1|15|TRBV10-1
CASSPTGDEGEKLFF
>-|16|TRBV10-1
CASSGGGGSKNTEAFF
>-|13|TRBV2
CATVGGVSYEQYF
>-|13|TRBV19
CASSIDGGMEAFF
>-|13|TRBV11-2
CASSFTGEETQYF
>TRBD1|13|TRBV6-5
CASSRGTGEGYTF
>-|13|TRBV12-3/TRBV12-4
CASSPTVSYEQYF
>TRBD1|22|TRBV9
CASSKSLLDRAGIGSLNTEAFF
>-|15|TRBV5-1
CASSNPFPMNTEAFF
>TRBD1|14|TRBV12-5
CASAAGQGGPEAFF
>TRBD2|14|TRBV6-5
CASSISGPSYEQYF
>TRBD1|13|TRBV2
CASSGDRAGGYTF
>-|13|TRBV12-3/TRBV12-4
CASREGTEGGAFF
>-|15|TRBV3-1/TRBV3-2
CASSLGTFFNYGYTF
>-|14|TRBV4-1
CASSQLTLGYEQYF
>-|14|TRBV18
CASSRGTTNEKLFF
>TRBD1|14|TRBV10-3
CAINSGQGISEAFF
>-|15|TRBV11-3
CASSISGLIPYEQYF
>TRBD2|14|TRBV5-1
CASSLGGGESEQYF
>-|14|TRBV7-7
CASSLDPSGNEQFF
>-|16|TRBV25-1
CASSPIGRATNEKLFF
>-|13|TRBV6-5
CASRETTNYGYTF
>-|16|TRBV7-9
CASSLEVYGRSYGYTF
>-|13|TRBV7-9
CASNPWGVREQYF
>-|16|TRBV5-5
CASSLLGETINYGYTF
>TRBD1|13|TRBV9
CASSGQGADGYTF
>-|13|TRBV5-1
CASSFSDKETQYF
>-|15|TRBV6-2/TRBV6-3
CASSYRAGYQETQYF
>-|15|TRBV20-1
CSAGDFSTSTDTQYF